These 11 T cell receptor beta chains were sequenced from one sample in a study of human T cells and chemical hapten exposure. TCRdb itself ran the RACE reads through MiXCR, one entry per CDR3 protein. This table has about 34,000 distinct CDR3 sequences, 4.5% to 5.5% appearing once. Time point: healthy volunteer bleed at 6 weeks. Whole blood that had not been fractionated was the source of extracted total RNA. Specimen: whole blood. The receptors come from a human donor in good health. Some clones in this sample may be carry-over from other donors' samples.

This clonotype has ten or more counts. The CDR3 sequence: CASTVGTSSGANVLTF. The DNA of the CDR3 is TGTGCCAGCACAGTAGGCACCAGCTCTGGGGCCAACGTCCTGACTTTC. V usage is TRBV5-4 and J usage is TRBJ2-6; D call uncertain. The CDR3 runs 16 residues. Germline V gene sequence: CDR1 SGHNT, CDR2 YYREEE (reference sequence). Trimming pared 6 bases from V and 0 bases from J, leaving 13 bases between.

At least ten counts were recorded for this clonotype. This chain joins TRBV30 and TRBJ1-1; D unresolved. This CDR3 contains 13 residues. CDR1 GTSNPN and CDR2 SVGIG come from the germline V gene (reference sequence). The ends were cut back, 4 bases at V and 3 bases at J, with 12 bases in the middle. In nucleotides, the CDR3 is TGTGCCTGGATTCCCCCCGCTTACACTGAAGCTTTCTTT. It is translated as CAWIPPAYTEAFF.

Many counts were recorded for this clonotype. The rearrangement joins TRBV20-1 to TRBJ1-3; D uncertain. V was shortened by 3 bases and J by 1 base, with 7 bases between the two germline ends. CDR3 length: 13 amino acids. CDR1 and CDR2 (germline): DFQATT, SNEGSKA (reference sequence). In nucleotides, the CDR3 is TGCAGTGCTAGTGCGGATTCTGGAAACACCATATATTTT. It codes for CSASADSGNTIYF.

The chain carries TRBV5-1 and TRBJ1-1; D ambiguous. Germline V gives CDR1 SGHRS, CDR2 YFSETQ. The CDR3 contains 13 residues. V shed 0 bases and J shed 5 bases, with 8 bases lying between them. The CDR3 nucleotides are TGCGCCAGCAGCTTGGAAGCCAGGACTGAAGCTTTCTTT. It is translated as CASSLEARTEAFF.

Many counts were recorded for this clonotype. The CDR3 DNA reads as TGTGCCAGCAGTCTCCTGACTAGCCGTACGCAGTATTTT. Its translation: CASSLLTSRTQYF. The V call is TRBV28, the J call TRBJ2-3; 7 bases agree with TRBD2. This CDR3 contains 13 residues. Germline V gene data show CDR1 as MDHEN and CDR2 as SYDVKM. With V trimmed by 5 bases and J by 8 bases, 7 bases remained unmatched.

This clonotype has a count of ten or more. The genes are TRBV28 and TRBJ1-1; tentatively, D is TRBD1 (6 bases). The germline gives CDR1 MDHEN, CDR2 SYDVKM. The CDR3 is made up of 15 amino acids. V lost 4 bases to trimming and J lost 3 bases, with 15 bases between them. CDR3 coding DNA: TGTGCCAGCAGTTCCCCCGGACGGACAGACACTGAAGCTTTCTTT. Translation: CASSSPGRTDTEAFF. Looking up the rest from reference TRBV28 and TRBJ1-1 gives the full variable domain: DVKVTQSSRYLVKRTGEKVFLECVQDMDHENMFWYRQDPGLGLRLIYFSYDVKMKEKGDIPEGYSVSREKKERFSLILESASTNQTSMYLCASSSPGRTDTEAFFGQGTRLTVV.

The chain links TRBV27 to TRBJ2-7; D is unclear. This CDR3 region has 15 residues. V lost 4 bases and J lost 0, with 13 bases in between. CDR1 MNHEY and CDR2 SMNVEV come from the germline V gene (reference sequence). The chain's CDR3 is CASSSPARSSYEQYF. Here the CDR3 DNA reads TGTGCCAGCAGTTCCCCGGCGCGGAGCTCCTACGAGCAGTACTTC.

This clonotype has at least ten counts. V gene TRBV6-1 combines with J gene TRBJ1-1; D unclear. The germline V and J ends were trimmed by 0 bases and 8 bases, with 10 bases remaining between them. CDR3 length: 13 residues. In germline, CDR1 is MNHNS, CDR2 SASEGT. CDR3 nucleotide sequence: TGTGCCAGCAGTGAAGCGGGAGCGGGAGAAGCTTTCTTT. It is translated as CASSEAGAGEAFF.

This clonotype came up a few times. The gene calls are TRBV6-4 and TRBJ2-2, with a tentative D call TRBD2 (6 bases). The CDR3 is made up of 15 amino acids. Trimming cost V 3 bases and J 5 bases, with 13 bases left between them. Germline CDR1 and CDR2: MRHNA and SNTAGT. The CDR3 loop is CASSEGQGGTGELFF. CDR3 nucleotides: TGTGCCAGCAGTGAAGGCCAGGGAGGAACCGGGGAGCTGTTTTTT.

This clonotype came up many times. The V call is TRBV6-2 or TRBV6-3, the J call TRBJ1-5, with D possibly matching TRBD1 (6 bases). Trimming cost V 8 bases and J 2 bases, with 19 bases left between them. Germline lookup yields CDR1 MNHEY and CDR2 SVGEGT. This CDR3 has 16 residues. The CDR3 DNA sequence: TGTGCCAGCGGACCAAACACAGGGTATGGCAATCAGCCCCAGCATTTT. This sequence encodes CASGPNTGYGNQPQHF.

This clonotype was counted many times. This chain uses TRBV28 with TRBJ2-7; possible D gene TRBD1, 6 bases. The CDR3 is 15 residues long. The V end lost 5 bases, the J end lost 3 bases, and 17 bases lay between the germline ends. Per the germline V gene, CDR1 is MDHEN and CDR2 is SYDVKM. The CDR3 sequence: CASSPRQDGNYEQYF. The CDR3 region has the DNA TGTGCCAGCAGTCCCCGACAGGATGGGAACTACGAGCAGTACTTC.